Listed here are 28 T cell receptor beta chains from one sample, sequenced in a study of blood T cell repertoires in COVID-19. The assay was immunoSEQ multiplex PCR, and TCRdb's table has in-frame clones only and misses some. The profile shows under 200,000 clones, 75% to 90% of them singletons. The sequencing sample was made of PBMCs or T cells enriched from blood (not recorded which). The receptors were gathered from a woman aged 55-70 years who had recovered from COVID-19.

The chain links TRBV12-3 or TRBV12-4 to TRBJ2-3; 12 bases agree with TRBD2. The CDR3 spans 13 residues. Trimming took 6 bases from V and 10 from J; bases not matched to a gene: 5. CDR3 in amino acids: CASRETSGGPQYF. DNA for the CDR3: TGTGCCAGCAGAGAGACTAGCGGGGGCCCGCAGTATTTT.

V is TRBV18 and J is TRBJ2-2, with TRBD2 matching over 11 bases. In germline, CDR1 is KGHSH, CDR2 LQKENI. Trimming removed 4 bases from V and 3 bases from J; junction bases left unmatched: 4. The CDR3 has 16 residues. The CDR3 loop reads CASSRGLAAYTGELFF. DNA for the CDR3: TGTGCCAGCTCACGGGGACTAGCGGCCTACACCGGGGAGCTGTTTTTT. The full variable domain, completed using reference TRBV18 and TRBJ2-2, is NAGVMQNPRHLVRRRGQEARLRCSPMKGHSHVYWYRQLPEEGLKFMVYLQKENIIDESGMPKERFSAEFPKEGPSILRIQQVVRGDSAAYFCASSRGLAAYTGELFFGEGSRLTVL.

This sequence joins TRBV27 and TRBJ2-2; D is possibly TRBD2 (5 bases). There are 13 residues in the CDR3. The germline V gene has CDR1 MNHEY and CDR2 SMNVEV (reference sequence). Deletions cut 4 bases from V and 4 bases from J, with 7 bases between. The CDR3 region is CASSWELTGELFF. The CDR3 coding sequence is TGTGCCAGCAGTTGGGAGCTCACCGGGGAGCTGTTTTTT.

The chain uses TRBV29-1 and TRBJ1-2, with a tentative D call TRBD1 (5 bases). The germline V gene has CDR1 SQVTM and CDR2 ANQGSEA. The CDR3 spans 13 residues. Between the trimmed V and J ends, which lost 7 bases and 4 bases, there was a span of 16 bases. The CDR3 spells CSGEGAGGYGYTF. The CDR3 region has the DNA TGCAGCGGAGAGGGAGCGGGGGGCTATGGCTACACCTTC. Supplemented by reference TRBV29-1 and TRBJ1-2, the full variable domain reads SAVISQKPSRDICQRGTSLTIQCQVDSQVTMMFWYRQQPGQSLTLIATANQGSEATYESGFVIDKFPISRPNLTFSTLTVSNMSPEDSSIYLCSGEGAGGYGYTFGSGTRLTVV.

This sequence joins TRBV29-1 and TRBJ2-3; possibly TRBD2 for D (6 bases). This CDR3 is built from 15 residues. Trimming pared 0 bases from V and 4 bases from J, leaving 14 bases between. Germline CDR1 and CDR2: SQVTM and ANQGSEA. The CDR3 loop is CSVEDLGGDADTQYF. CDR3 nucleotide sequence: TGCAGCGTTGAAGATCTTGGCGGGGACGCAGATACGCAGTATTTT.

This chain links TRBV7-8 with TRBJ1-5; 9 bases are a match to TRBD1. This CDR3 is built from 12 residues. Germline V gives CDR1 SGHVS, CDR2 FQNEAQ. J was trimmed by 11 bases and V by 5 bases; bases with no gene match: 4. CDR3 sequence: CASSQDRGAQHF. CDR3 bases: TGTGCCAGCAGCCAAGACAGGGGGGCCCAGCATTTT. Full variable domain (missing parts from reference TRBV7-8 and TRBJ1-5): GAGVSQSPRYKVAKRGQDVALRCDPISGHVSLFWYQQALGQGPEFLTYFQNEAQLDKSGLPSDRFFAERPEGSVSTLKIQRTQQEDSAVYLCASSQDRGAQHFGDGTRLSIL.

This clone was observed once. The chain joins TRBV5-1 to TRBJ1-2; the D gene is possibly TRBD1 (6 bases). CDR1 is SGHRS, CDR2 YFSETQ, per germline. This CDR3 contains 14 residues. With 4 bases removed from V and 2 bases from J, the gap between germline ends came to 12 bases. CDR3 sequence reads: CASSVVDSNYGYTF. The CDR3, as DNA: TGCGCCAGCAGCGTGGTGGACAGCAACTATGGCTACACCTTC.

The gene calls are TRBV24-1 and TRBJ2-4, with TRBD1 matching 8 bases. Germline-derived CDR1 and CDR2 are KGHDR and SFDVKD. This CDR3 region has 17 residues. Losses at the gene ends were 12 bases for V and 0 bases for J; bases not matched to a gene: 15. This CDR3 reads CAPRYSGQGQAKNIQYF. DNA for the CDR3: TGTGCCCCACGATATAGTGGACAGGGACAAGCCAAAAACATTCAGTACTTC.

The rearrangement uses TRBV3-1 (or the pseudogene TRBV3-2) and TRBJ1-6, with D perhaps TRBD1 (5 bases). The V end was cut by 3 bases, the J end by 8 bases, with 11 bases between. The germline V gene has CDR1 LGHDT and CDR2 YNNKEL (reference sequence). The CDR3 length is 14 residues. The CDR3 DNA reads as TGTGCCAGCAGCCAGTTGACGACAGATTCACCCCTCCACTTT. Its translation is CASSQLTTDSPLHF.

CDR3 DNA sequence: TGTGCCAGCAGTTCGCCGGGACAGGGCAATCAGCCCCAGCATTTT. Protein sequence: CASSSPGQGNQPQHF. The gene calls are TRBV6-6 and TRBJ1-5; 8 nucleotides align to TRBD1. V gave up 4 bases and J gave up 2 bases; unmatched junction bases: 4. Germline V gene sequence: CDR1 MNHNY, CDR2 SVGAGI (reference sequence). The CDR3 is 15 residues long.

The CDR3, as DNA: TGTGCCAGTAGTATAGATCGGGGCGGGGTAGAGACCCAGTACTTC. Protein product: CASSIDRGGVETQYF. The chain recombines TRBV19 with TRBJ2-5; D possibly corresponds to TRBD2 (6 bases). The V end was cut by 0 bases, the J end by 4 bases, with 12 bases between. The CDR3 spans 15 residues. Germline loops: CDR1 LNHDA, CDR2 SQIVND (reference sequence). The variable domain in full, with the rest retrieved from reference TRBV19 and TRBJ2-5, is DGGITQSPKYLFRKEGQNVTLSCEQNLNHDAMYWYRQDPGQGLRLIYYSQIVNDFQKGDIAEGYSVSREKKESFPLTVTSAQKNPTAFYLCASSIDRGGVETQYFGPGTRLLVL.

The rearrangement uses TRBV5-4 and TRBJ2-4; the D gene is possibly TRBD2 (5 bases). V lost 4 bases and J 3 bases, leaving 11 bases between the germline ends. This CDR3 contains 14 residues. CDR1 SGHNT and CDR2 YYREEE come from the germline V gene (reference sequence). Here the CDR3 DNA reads TGTGCCAGCAGCCCGGGGTCAAGCAAAAACATTCAGTACTTC. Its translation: CASSPGSSKNIQYF.

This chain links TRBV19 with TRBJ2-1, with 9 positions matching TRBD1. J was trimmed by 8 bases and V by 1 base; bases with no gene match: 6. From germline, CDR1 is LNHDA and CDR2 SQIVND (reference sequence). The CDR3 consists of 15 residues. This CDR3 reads CASSIVRGQGYEQFF. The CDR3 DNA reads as TGTGCCAGTAGTATAGTTCGGGGACAGGGATATGAGCAGTTCTTC.

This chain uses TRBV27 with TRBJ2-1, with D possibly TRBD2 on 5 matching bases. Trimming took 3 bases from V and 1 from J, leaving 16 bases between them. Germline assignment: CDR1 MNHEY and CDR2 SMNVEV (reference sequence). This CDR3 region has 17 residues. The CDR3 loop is CASSLVVPGRSYNEQFF. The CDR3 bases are TGTGCCAGCAGTTTGGTAGTGCCGGGGAGATCCTACAATGAGCAGTTCTTC.

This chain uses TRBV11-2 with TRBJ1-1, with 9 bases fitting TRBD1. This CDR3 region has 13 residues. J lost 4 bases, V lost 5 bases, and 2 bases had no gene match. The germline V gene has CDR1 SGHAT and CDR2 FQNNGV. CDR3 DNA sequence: TGTGCCAGCAGCGCGACAGGGGGCACTGAAGCTTTCTTT. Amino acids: CASSATGGTEAFF.

As DNA, the CDR3 is TGTGCCAGCAGCCCCCAGGGCACCGGGGAGCTGTTTTTT. It is translated as CASSPQGTGELFF. The chain is built from TRBV7-2 and TRBJ2-2, with TRBD1 as a possible D gene (5 bases). CDR1 is SGHTA, CDR2 FQGNSA, per germline. V was pared by 5 bases and J by 4 bases, with 8 bases between. This CDR3 contains 13 residues.

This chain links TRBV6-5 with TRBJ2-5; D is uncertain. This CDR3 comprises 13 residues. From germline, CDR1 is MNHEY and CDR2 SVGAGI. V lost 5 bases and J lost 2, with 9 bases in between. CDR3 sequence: CASSPQIQETQYF. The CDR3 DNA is TGTGCCAGCAGTCCGCAGATTCAAGAGACCCAGTACTTC.

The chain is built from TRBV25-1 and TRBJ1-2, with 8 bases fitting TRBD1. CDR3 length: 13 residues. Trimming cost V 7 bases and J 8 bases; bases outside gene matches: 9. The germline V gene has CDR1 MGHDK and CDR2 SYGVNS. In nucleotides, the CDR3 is TGTGCCAGCACGCAGGCTAACAGGGGGGGCTACACCTTC. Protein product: CASTQANRGGYTF.

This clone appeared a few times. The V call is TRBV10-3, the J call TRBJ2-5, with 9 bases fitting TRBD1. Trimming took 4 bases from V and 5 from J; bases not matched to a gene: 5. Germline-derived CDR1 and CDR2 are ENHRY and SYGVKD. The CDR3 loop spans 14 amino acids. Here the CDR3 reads CAISGGQGVETQYF. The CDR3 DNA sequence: TGTGCCATCAGTGGGGGACAGGGTGTCGAGACCCAGTACTTC.

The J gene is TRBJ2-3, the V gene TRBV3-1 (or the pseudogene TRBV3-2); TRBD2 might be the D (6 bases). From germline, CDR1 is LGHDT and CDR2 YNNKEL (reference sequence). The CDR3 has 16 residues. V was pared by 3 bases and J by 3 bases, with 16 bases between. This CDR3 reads CASSHPTSPTTDTQYF. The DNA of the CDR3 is TGTGCCAGCAGCCACCCGACTAGTCCTACTACAGATACGCAGTATTTT.

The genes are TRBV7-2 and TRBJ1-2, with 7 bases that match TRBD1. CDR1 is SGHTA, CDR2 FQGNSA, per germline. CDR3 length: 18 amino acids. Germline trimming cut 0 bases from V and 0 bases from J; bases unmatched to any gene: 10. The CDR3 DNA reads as TGTGCCAGCAGCTTAGCGGGTTGGACAGGAGAAGCTAACTATGGCTACACCTTC. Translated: CASSLAGWTGEANYGYTF.

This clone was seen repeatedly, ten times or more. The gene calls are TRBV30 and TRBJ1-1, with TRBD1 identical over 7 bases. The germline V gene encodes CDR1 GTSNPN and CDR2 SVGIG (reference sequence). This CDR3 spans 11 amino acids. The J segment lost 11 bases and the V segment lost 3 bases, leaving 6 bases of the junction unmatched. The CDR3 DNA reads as TGTGCCTGGAGAACAGGGGTGGGTGCTTTCTTT. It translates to CAWRTGVGAFF. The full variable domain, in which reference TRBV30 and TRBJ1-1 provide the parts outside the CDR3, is SQTIHQWPATLVQPVGSPLSLECTVEGTSNPNLYWYRQAAGRGLQLLFYSVGIGQISSEVPQNLSASRPQDRQFILSSKKLLLSDSGFYLCAWRTGVGAFFGQGTRLTVV.

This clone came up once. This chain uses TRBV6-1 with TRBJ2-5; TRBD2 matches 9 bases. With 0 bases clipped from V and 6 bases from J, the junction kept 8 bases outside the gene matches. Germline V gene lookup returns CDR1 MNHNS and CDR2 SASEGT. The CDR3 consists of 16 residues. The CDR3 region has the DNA TGTGCCAGCAGTGAAGCCCTAGCGGGGAGTACCCAGACCCAGTACTTC. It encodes CASSEALAGSTQTQYF.

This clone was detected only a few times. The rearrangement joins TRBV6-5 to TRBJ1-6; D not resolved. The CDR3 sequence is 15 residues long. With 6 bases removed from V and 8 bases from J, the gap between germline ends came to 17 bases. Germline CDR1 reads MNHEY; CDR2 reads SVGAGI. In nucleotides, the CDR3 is TGTGCCAGCAGACCTAGAATTGGAGGTCATTCACCCCTCCACTTT. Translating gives CASRPRIGGHSPLHF.

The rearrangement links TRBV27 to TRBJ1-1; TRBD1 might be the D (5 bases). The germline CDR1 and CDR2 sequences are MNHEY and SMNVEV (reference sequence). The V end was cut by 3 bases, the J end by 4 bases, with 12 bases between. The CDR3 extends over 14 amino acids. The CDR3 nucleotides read TGTGCCAGCAGTTTCGGGACGGGGGGCACTGAAGCTTTCTTT. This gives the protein CASSFGTGGTEAFF.

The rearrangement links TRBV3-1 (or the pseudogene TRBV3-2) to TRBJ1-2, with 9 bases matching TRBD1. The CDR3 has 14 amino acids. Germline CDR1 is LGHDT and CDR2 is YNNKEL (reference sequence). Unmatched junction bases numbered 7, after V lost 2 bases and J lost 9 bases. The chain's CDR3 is CASSQPGQGFSYTF. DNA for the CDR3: TGTGCCAGCAGCCAACCCGGACAGGGGTTCAGCTACACCTTC.

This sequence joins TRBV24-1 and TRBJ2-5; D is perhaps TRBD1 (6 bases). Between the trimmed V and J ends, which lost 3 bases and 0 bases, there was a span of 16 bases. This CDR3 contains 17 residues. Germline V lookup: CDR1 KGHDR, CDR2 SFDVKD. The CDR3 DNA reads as TGTGCCACCAGTGATCCAGGGGCGGGCGATAACCAAGAGACCCAGTACTTC. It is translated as CATSDPGAGDNQETQYF.

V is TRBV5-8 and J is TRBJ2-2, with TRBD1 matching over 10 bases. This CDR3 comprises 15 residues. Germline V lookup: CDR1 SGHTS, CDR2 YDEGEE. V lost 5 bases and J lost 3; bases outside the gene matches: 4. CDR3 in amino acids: CASSSGQGDTGELFF. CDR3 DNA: TGTGCCAGCAGTTCTGGACAGGGGGACACCGGGGAGCTGTTTTTT.